This TCR beta chain comes out of a study of early T cells in non-severe SARS-CoV-2 infection. This clonotype was counted many times. The target antigen is unknown. TCRdb fed the 5' RACE reads into MiXCR, producing one record per CDR3 protein. The table records roughly 40,000 distinct CDR3 sequences, about 7% of them present only once. The study, taken as a whole, reports: Missing private and CD4 specificities, VDJdb matching favored anti-spike CD8 responses.

Germline CDR1 SGDLS, CDR2 YYNGEE. Trimming removed 3 bases from V and 7 bases from J, with 19 bases in between. The CDR3 sequence is 16 residues long. This clonotype was obtained from an adult who was a healthcare worker with PCR-confirmed SARS-CoV-2 infection or an uninfected control (not recorded which). V usage is TRBV9 and J usage is TRBJ1-4, with D possibly being TRBD1 (5 bases). The sample comprised whole blood. The chain's CDR3 is CASSAYTGDHGEKLFF. The CDR3 DNA reads as TGTGCCAGCAGCGCCTATACCGGGGACCACGGTGAAAAACTGTTTTTT.